A selection of T cell receptor beta chains follows, all from one sample in a study of blood T cell repertoires in COVID-19. Produced via immunoSEQ multiplex PCR; TCRdb's table is partial and in-frame only. The sample lists under 250,000 clones, around 84% seen once, with 9.7% in the top ten. What was sequenced was peripheral blood. The receptors here all came from a man in his forties or fifties with active or convalescent COVID-19. CDR3s include the opening cysteine and the closing phenylalanine or tryptophan. D genes are given only for firm matches. Clone sizes are given selectively: once, few, many, or a class where the clone is expanded.

TGTGCCAGCAGTCTGCGGGGGAACACTGAAGCTTTCTTT	CASSLRGNTEAFF	NA	TRBV28	TRBJ1-1	NA
TGTGCCAGCAGGTGGACAGGGGGGGGTGAAAAACTGTTTTTT	CASRWTGGGEKLFF	NA	TRBV27	TRBJ1-4	TRBD1
TGCAGCGTTGTTGAAGCGGGATGGCAAGAGACCCAGTACTTC	CSVVEAGWQETQYF	NA	TRBV29-1	TRBJ2-5	TRBD2
TGTGCCAGCAGTGAAGCGTATACTCGGGGGGGGTTAACTGGAAACACCATATATTTT	CASSEAYTRGGLTGNTIYF	NA	TRBV6-1	TRBJ1-3	NA
TGCAGCGTTCCGACATGGGGCGGCTCTGGGGCCAACGTCCTGACTTTC	CSVPTWGGSGANVLTF	NA	TRBV29-1	TRBJ2-6	NA
TGTGCCACCCAAAGGGGGTACGATCAGCCCCAGCATTTT	CATQRGYDQPQHF	NA	TRBV6-6	TRBJ1-5	NA
TGTGCCAGCAGTTTCGGGACTAGCGCCGGAGCTTTCACAGATACGCAGTATTTT	CASSFGTSAGAFTDTQYF	NA	TRBV6-2/TRBV6-3	TRBJ2-3	TRBD2
TGTGCCAGCAGGACAGGGGAGTATTCACCCCTCCACTTT	CASRTGEYSPLHF	few	TRBV28	TRBJ1-6	TRBD1
TGTGCCAGCAGTGACCCTGGAGACACCGGGGAGCTGTTTTTT	CASSDPGDTGELFF	NA	TRBV2	TRBJ2-2	NA
TGTGCCAGCAGCTTGGGACAGGCGGGCGATACGCAGTATTTT	CASSLGQAGDTQYF	NA	TRBV5-8	TRBJ2-3	NA
TGTGCCAGCAGCCCCTCCGGGGGGGGCCTTAATGAAAAACTGTTTTTT	CASSPSGGGLNEKLFF	NA	TRBV7-9	TRBJ1-4	NA